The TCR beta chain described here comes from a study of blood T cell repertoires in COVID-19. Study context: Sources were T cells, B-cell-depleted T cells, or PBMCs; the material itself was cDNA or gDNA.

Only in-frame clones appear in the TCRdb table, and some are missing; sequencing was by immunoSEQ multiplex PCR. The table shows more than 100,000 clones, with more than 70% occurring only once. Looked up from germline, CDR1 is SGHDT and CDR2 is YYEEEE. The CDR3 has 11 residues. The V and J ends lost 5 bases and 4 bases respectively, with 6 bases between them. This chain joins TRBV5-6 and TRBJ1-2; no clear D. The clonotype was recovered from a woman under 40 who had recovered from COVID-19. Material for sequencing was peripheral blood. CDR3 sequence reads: CASRGAYGYTF. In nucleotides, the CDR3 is TGTGCCAGCAGGGGCGCCTATGGCTACACCTTC. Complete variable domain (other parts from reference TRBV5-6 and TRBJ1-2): DAGVTQSPTHLIKTRGQQVTLRCSPKSGHDTVSWYQQALGQGPQFIFQYYEEEERQRGNFPDRFSGHQFPNYSSELNVNALLLGDSALYLCASRGAYGYTFGSGTRLTVV.